Listed below are T cell receptor beta chains from one sample, sequenced in a study of cytomegalovirus exposure and HLA in healthy donors. The method was immunoSEQ multiplex PCR; TCRdb's version includes in-frame clones alone and lacks a portion of them. The data contain roughly 140,000 clones, 60% to 85% of them singletons. Sequencing was performed on PBMCs. These receptors all stem from a woman aged 40-49 years in good health and CMV-seropositive. The CDR3 runs from the conserved cysteine through the conserved F or W. The order of the fields is clone size, J gene, V gene, D gene, CDR3 protein, CDR3 DNA. D genes are given only for firm matches. The size entry is marked missing in some rows and otherwise reads once, few, many or a size class.

abundance: .
j_gene: TRBJ1-5
v_gene: TRBV9
d_gene: .
CDR3aa: CASSVDSSNQPQHF
CDR3nt: TGTGCCAGCAGCGTAGACAGTAGCAATCAGCCCCAGCATTTT

abundance: .
j_gene: TRBJ2-7
v_gene: TRBV29-1
d_gene: .
CDR3aa: CSGRQGGEQYF
CDR3nt: TGCAGCGGGCGCCAGGGGGGAGAGCAGTACTTC

abundance: .
j_gene: TRBJ2-2
v_gene: TRBV2
d_gene: TRBD1
CDR3aa: CASSEVGQGSGELFF
CDR3nt: TGTGCCAGCAGTGAAGTGGGACAGGGGTCCGGGGAGCTGTTTTTT

abundance: .
j_gene: TRBJ1-1
v_gene: TRBV28
d_gene: TRBD1
CDR3aa: CASSLGQGAFEAFF
CDR3nt: TGTGCCAGCAGTTTGGGACAGGGGGCGTTTGAAGCTTTCTTT

abundance: .
j_gene: TRBJ2-7
v_gene: TRBV6-1
d_gene: .
CDR3aa: CASRRDRDSLGEQYF
CDR3nt: TGTGCCAGCAGACGCGACAGGGACTCCTTAGGCGAGCAGTACTTC

abundance: .
j_gene: TRBJ2-7
v_gene: TRBV5-6
d_gene: .
CDR3aa: CASSFRFSTYEQYF
CDR3nt: TGTGCCAGCAGCTTCAGGTTCTCAACCTACGAGCAGTACTTC

abundance: .
j_gene: TRBJ2-7
v_gene: TRBV7-9
d_gene: TRBD2
CDR3aa: CASSFELAGSYEQYF
CDR3nt: TGTGCCAGCAGCTTTGAACTAGCGGGGTCCTACGAGCAGTACTTC

abundance: many
j_gene: TRBJ1-1
v_gene: TRBV5-1
d_gene: .
CDR3aa: CASSLVWGYTEAFF
CDR3nt: TGCGCCAGCAGCTTGGTCTGGGGCTACACTGAAGCTTTCTTT

abundance: .
j_gene: TRBJ1-1
v_gene: TRBV5-1
d_gene: TRBD1
CDR3aa: CASSTGTGDGCEAFF
CDR3nt: TGCGCCAGCAGCACCGGGACAGGGGACGGTTGTGAAGCTTTCTTT

abundance: .
j_gene: TRBJ1-5
v_gene: TRBV5-1
d_gene: TRBD1
CDR3aa: CASSLAVRDRDWLASNQPQHF
CDR3nt: TGCGCCAGCAGCTTGGCCGTCAGGGACAGGGACTGGTTAGCCAGCAATCAGCCCCAGCATTTT

abundance: .
j_gene: TRBJ2-5
v_gene: TRBV5-1
d_gene: TRBD1
CDR3aa: CASSRTGGQETQYF
CDR3nt: TGCGCCAGCAGCCGTACAGGGGGACAAGAGACCCAGTACTTC

abundance: .
j_gene: TRBJ2-2
v_gene: TRBV10-3
d_gene: .
CDR3aa: CAISGGWNTGELFF
CDR3nt: TGTGCCATCAGTGGCGGCTGGAACACCGGGGAGCTGTTTTTT

abundance: .
j_gene: TRBJ1-2
v_gene: TRBV4-2
d_gene: .
CDR3aa: CASSQERNSLYYGYTF
CDR3nt: TGTGCCAGCAGCCAAGAACGTAACAGTCTCTACTATGGCTACACCTTC

abundance: .
j_gene: TRBJ1-2
v_gene: TRBV10-3
d_gene: .
CDR3aa: CAISVVGLGIGMNGYTF
CDR3nt: TGTGCCATCAGTGTGGTCGGACTAGGAATTGGGATGAATGGCTACACCTTC

abundance: .
j_gene: TRBJ1-5
v_gene: TRBV12-5
d_gene: TRBD1
CDR3aa: CASGWAGTGSPYSNQPQHF
CDR3nt: TGTGCTAGTGGTTGGGCCGGGACAGGGAGCCCATATAGCAATCAGCCCCAGCATTTT